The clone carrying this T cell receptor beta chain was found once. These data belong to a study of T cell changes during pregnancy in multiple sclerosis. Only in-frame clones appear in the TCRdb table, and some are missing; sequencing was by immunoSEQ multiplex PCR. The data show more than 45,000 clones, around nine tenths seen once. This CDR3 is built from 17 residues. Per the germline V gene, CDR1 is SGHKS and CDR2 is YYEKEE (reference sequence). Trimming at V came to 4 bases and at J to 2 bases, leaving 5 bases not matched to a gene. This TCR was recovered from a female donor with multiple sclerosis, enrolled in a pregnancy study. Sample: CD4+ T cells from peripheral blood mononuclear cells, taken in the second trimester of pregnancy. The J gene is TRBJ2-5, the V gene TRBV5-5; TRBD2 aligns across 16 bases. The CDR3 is CASSGGLAGGPQETQYF. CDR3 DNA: TGTGCCAGCAGCGGGGGACTAGCGGGGGGGCCGCAAGAGACCCAGTACTTC.